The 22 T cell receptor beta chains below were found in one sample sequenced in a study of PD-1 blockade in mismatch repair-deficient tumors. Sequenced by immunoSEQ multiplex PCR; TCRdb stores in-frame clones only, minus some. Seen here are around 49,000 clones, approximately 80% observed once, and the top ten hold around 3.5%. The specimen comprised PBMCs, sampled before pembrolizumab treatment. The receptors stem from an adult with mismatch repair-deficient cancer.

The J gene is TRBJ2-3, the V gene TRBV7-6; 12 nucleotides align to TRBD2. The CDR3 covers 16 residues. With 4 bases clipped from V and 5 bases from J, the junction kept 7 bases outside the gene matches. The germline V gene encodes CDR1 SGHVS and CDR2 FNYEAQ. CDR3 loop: CASSSASGRDLDTQYF. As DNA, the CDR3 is TGTGCCAGCAGCTCTGCTAGCGGGAGGGACCTAGATACGCAGTATTTT. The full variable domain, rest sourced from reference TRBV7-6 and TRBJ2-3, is GAGVSQSPRYKVTKRGQDVALRCDPISGHVSLYWYRQALGQGPEFLTYFNYEAQQDKSGLPNDRFSAERPEGSISTLTIQRTEQRDSAMYRCASSSASGRDLDTQYFGPGTRLTVL.

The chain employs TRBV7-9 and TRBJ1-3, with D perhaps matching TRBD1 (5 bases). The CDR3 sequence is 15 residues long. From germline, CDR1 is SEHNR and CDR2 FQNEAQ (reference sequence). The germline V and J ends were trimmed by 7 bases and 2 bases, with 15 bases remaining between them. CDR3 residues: CASTLEGVPGNTIYF. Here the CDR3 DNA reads TGTGCCAGCACCCTCGAAGGGGTACCTGGAAACACCATATATTTT.

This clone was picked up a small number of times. Here the CDR3 reads CAISGGRLASTDTQYF. The CDR3 coding sequence is TGTGCCATCAGTGGGGGAAGGCTAGCGAGCACAGATACGCAGTATTTT. The chain uses TRBV10-3 and TRBJ2-3; possibly TRBD2 for D (6 bases). Germline V gene lookup returns CDR1 ENHRY and CDR2 SYGVKD. V was shortened by 4 bases and J by 0 bases, with 14 bases between the two germline ends. This CDR3 is 16 amino acids long.

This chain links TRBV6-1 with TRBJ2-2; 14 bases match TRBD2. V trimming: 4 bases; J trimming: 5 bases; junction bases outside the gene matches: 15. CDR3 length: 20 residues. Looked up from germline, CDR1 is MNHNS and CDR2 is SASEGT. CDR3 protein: CASSANLGLAGVGKTGELFF. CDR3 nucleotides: TGTGCCAGCAGTGCCAACCTGGGACTAGCGGGAGTTGGGAAAACCGGGGAGCTGTTTTTT.

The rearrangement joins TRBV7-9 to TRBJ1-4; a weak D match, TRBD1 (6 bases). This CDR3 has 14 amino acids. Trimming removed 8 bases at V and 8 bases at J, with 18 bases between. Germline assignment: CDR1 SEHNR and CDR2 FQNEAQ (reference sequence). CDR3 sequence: CASGQDSSFEKLFF. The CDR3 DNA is TGTGCCAGCGGGCAGGACAGCTCCTTCGAAAAACTGTTTTTT.

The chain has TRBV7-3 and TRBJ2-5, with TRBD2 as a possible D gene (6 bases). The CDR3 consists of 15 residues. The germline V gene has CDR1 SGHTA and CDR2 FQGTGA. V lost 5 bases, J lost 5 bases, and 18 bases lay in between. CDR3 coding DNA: TGTGCCAGCAGCGTCGGTAGCGGTTGGGGGGAGACCCAGTACTTC. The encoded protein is CASSVGSGWGETQYF.

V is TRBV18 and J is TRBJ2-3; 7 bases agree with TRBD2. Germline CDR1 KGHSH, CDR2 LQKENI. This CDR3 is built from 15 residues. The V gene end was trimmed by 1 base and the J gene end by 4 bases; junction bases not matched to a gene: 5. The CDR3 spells CASSPRGRESDTQYF. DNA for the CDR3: TGTGCCAGCTCACCACGAGGGCGGGAGTCAGATACGCAGTATTTT.

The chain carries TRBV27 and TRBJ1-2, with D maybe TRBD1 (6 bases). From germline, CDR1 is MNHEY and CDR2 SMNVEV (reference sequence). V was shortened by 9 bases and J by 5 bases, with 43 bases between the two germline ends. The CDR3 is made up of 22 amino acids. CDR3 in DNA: TGTGCCAGACCACTCAACAAACAGGTCGGAACGACAACCTCCAGGAGGGGGTATGGCTACACCTTC. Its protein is CARPLNKQVGTTTSRRGYGYTF.

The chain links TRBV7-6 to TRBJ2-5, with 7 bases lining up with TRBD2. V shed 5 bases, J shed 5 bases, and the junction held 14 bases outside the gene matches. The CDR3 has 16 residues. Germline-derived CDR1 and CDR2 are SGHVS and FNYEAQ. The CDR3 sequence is CASSLRRREFEETQYF. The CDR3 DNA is TGTGCCAGCAGCCTCCGCCGGCGGGAGTTCGAGGAGACCCAGTACTTC.

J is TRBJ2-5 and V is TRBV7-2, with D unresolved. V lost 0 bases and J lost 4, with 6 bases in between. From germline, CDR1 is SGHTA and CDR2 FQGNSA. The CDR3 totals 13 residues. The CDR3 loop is CASSLASRETQYF. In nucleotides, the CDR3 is TGTGCCAGCAGCTTAGCTTCTCGAGAGACCCAGTACTTC.

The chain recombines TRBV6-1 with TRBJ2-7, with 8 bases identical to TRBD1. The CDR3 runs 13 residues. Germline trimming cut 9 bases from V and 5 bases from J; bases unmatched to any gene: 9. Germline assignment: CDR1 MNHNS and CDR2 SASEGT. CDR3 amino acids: CASSRDRINEQYF. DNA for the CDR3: TGTGCCAGTTCCCGGGACAGGATCAACGAGCAGTACTTC.

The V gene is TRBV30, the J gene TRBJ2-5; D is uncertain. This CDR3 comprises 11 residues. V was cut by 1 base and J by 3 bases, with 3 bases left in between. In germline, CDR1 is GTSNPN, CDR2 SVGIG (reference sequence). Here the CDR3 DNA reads TGTGCCTGGAGTGAAAAAGAGACCCAGTACTTC. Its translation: CAWSEKETQYF. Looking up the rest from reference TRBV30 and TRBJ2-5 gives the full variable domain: SQTIHQWPATLVQPVGSPLSLECTVEGTSNPNLYWYRQAAGRGLQLLFYSVGIGQISSEVPQNLSASRPQDRQFILSSKKLLLSDSGFYLCAWSEKETQYFGPGTRLLVL.

CDR3 nucleotide sequence: TGTGCCAGCAGCTTAGGAGGAGGGGAGATCGGGGGCTACACCTTC. Its protein product is CASSLGGGEIGGYTF. The rearrangement uses TRBV13 and TRBJ1-2; tentatively, D is TRBD1 (5 bases). This CDR3 comprises 15 residues. The V and J ends lost 0 bases and 8 bases respectively, with 16 bases between them. Germline CDR1 PRHDT, CDR2 FYEKMQ (reference sequence).

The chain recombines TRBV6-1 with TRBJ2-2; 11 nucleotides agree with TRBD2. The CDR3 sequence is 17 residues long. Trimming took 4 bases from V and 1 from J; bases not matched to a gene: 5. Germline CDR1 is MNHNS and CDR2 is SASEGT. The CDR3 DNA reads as TGTGCCAGCAGTGTGACTAGCGGGGAACTGAACACCGGGGAGCTGTTTTTT. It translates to CASSVTSGELNTGELFF.

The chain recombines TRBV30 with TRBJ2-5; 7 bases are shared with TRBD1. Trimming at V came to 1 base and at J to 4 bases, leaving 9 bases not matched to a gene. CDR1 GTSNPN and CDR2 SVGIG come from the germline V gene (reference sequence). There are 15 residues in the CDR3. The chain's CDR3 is CAWSEKGTVGETQYF. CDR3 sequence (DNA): TGTGCCTGGAGTGAAAAAGGGACAGTCGGAGAGACCCAGTACTTC. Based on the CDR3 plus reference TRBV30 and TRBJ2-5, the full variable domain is SQTIHQWPATLVQPVGSPLSLECTVEGTSNPNLYWYRQAAGRGLQLLFYSVGIGQISSEVPQNLSASRPQDRQFILSSKKLLLSDSGFYLCAWSEKGTVGETQYFGPGTRLLVL.

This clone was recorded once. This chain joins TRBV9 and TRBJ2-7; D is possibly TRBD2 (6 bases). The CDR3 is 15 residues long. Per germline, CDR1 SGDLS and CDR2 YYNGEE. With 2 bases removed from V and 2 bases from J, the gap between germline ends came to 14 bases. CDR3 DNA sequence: TGTGCCAGCAGCGTGATGGGAGGAGAAACCTACGAGCAGTACTTC. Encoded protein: CASSVMGGETYEQYF.

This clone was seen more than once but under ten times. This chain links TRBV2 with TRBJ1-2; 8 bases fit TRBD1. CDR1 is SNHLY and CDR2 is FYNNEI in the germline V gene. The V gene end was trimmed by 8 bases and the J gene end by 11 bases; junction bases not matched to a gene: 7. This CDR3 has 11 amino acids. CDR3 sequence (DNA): TGTGCCAGCGGGTCCGACAGGGGATACACCTTC. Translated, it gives CASGSDRGYTF. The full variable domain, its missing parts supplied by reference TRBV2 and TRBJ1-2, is EPEVTQTPSHQVTQMGQEVILRCVPISNHLYFYWYRQILGQKVEFLVSFYNNEISEKSEIFDDQFSVERPDGSNFTLKIRSTKLEDSAMYFCASGSDRGYTFGSGTRLTVV.

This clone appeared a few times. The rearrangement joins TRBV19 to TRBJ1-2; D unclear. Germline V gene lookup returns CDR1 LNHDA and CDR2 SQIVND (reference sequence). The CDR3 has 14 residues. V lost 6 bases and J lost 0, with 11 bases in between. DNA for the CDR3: TGTGCCAGTAGCCCCTCAGGCGCTAACTATGGCTACACCTTC. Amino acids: CASSPSGANYGYTF.

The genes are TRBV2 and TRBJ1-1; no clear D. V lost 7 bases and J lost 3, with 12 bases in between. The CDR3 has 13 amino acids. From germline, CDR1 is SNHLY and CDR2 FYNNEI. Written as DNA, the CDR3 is TGTGCCAGCACCAAAGACACTTACACTGAAGCTTTCTTT. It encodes CASTKDTYTEAFF.

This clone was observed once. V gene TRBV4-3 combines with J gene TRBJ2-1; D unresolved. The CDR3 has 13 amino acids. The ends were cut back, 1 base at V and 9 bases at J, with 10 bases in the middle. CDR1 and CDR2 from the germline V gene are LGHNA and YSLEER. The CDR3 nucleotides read TGCGCCAGCAGCCAAGGAGGCTTAGGTGAGCAGTTCTTC. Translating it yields CASSQGGLGEQFF.

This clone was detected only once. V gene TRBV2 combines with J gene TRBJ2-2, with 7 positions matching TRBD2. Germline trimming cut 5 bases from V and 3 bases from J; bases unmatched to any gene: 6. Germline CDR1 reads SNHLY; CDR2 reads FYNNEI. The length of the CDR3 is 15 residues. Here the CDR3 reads CASSRGTTHTGELFF. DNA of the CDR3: TGTGCCAGCAGTCGCGGGACTACCCACACCGGGGAGCTGTTTTTT.

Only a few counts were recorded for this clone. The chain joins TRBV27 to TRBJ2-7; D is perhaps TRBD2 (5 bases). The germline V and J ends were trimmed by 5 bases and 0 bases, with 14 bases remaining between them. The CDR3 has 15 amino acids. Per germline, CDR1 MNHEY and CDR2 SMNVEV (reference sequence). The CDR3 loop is CASSPLERYSYEQYF. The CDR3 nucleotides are TGTGCCAGCAGTCCTCTTGAGCGGTACTCCTACGAGCAGTACTTC.